This TCR beta chain was sequenced during a study of cytomegalovirus exposure and HLA in healthy donors. The CDR3 length is 13 residues. Looked up from germline, CDR1 is MNHEY and CDR2 is SVGAGI. Trimming left V 0 bases short and J 1 base short, with 3 bases between. A word on this clone: Other DNA sequences of this sample code for an identical CDR3.

PCR was performed using 60 Vbeta and 13 Jbeta primers. Some clones are missing from TCRdb's copy, which holds only in-frame ones; the method was immunoSEQ multiplex PCR. The sample records roughly 200,000 clones, roughly 74% being singletons. This chain uses TRBV6-5 with TRBJ1-1; D remains unclear. The sample was PBMCs. The sequence was collected from a female donor in good health and CMV-seronegative. In DNA, the CDR3 is TGTGCCAGCAGTTACTCGAGGAACACTGAAGCTTTCTTT. Translating gives CASSYSRNTEAFF.